Included here is one TCR beta chain sequence, with context. In the original workflow: Scientists estimated how many nucleated cells there were by amplifying reference gene primers. Here immunoSEQ multiplex PCR was the method, and the copy in TCRdb shows in-frame clones only, minus some. V, J and clone size are taken as reported in that table, and D and trimming were inferred from the DNA itself. The sample lists 65,000 to 85,000 clones, 75% to 95% occurring once. The record originates from a study of blood T cell repertoires in COVID-19. Study summary: COVID-19 samples collected from the United States, Italy and Spain covered acute and convalescent phases. In each case, the material was cDNA or gDNA derived from T cells, B-cell-depleted T cells, or PBMCs.

This CDR3 region has 15 residues. Germline loops: CDR1 SGDLS, CDR2 YYNGEE. V was cut by 2 bases and J by 4 bases, with 13 bases left in between. The gene calls are TRBV9 and TRBJ1-3, with D possibly matching TRBD1 (6 bases). The sequence was collected from a human donor in a cohort sampled during active COVID-19. Specimen: peripheral blood. CDR3 region: CASSVQGQPGNTIYF. For the CDR3, the DNA is TGTGCCAGCAGCGTTCAGGGGCAACCAGGAAACACCATATATTTT.